This note documents a single TCR beta chain sequence. One junction end does not reproduce the germline sequence, and a read error may be involved. A modified ARM-PCR protocol with three rounds of nested PCR amplified TCRbeta. MiXCR was run by TCRdb on the multiplex PCR reads, yielding one entry per CDR3 protein. This sample has about 82,000 distinct CDR3 sequences, with under 80% found just once. The CDR3 totals 10 residues. Germline V gene sequence: CDR1 DFQATT, CDR2 SNEGSKA (reference sequence). These data belong to a study of tumor and adjacent non-tumor tissue in lung cancer. Overall study context: Patients were aged roughly 31 to 76, nine to eleven men and about 5 women, stage I to III.

No cell sorting was done before RNA was extracted from the tissue. Between August and November 2014, newly diagnosed, chemotherapy-naive lung cancer patients underwent thoracic surgery in China. Sequenced input: lung tumor tissue. This rearrangement joins TRBV20-1 to TRBJ2-7; D unresolved. The receptor comes from a woman aged 50 to 60 with non-small cell lung cancer. CDR3 coding DNA: TGCAGTGCTAGAATCGAAGAGCAGTGCTTC. Protein product: CSARIEEQCF.